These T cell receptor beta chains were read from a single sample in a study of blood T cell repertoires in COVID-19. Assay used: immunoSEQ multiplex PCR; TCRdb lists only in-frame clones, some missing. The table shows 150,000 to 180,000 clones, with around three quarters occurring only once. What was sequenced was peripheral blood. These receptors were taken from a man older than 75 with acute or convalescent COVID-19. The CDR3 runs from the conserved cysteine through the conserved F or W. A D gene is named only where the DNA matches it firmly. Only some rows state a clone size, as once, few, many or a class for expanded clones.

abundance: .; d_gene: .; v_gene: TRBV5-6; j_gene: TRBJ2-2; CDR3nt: TGTGCCAGCAGAGAGACTCAGAACACCGGGGAGCTGTTTTTT; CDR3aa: CASRETQNTGELFF
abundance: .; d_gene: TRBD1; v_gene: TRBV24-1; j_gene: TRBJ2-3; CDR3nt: TGTGCCACCAGTGAACGAGGGACAGGGCGCCCAGATACGCAGTATTTT; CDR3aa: CATSERGTGRPDTQYF
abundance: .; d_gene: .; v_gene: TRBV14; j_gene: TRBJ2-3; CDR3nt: TGTGCCAGCAGCCCCCGAACGGTTACAGATACGCAGTATTTT; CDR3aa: CASSPRTVTDTQYF
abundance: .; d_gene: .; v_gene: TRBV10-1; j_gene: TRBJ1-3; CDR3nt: TGCGCCAGCGAGGAGGGGCGGTCTGGAAACACCATATATTTT; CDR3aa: CASEEGRSGNTIYF
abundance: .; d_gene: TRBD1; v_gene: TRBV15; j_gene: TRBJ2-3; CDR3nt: TGTGCCACCAGCAGAGAATCCGGGACAGTCACAGATACGCAGTATTTT; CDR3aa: CATSRESGTVTDTQYF
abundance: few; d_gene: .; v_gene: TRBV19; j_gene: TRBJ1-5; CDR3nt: TGTGCCAGTAGTATAGGGGGAGCACGGCAGCCCCAGCATTTT; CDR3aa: CASSIGGARQPQHF
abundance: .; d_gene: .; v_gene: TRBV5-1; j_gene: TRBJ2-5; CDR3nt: TGCGCCAGCAGCCTAGGACAGATCCAAGAGACCCAGTACTTC; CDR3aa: CASSLGQIQETQYF
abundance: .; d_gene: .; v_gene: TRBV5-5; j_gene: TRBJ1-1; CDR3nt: TGTGCCAGCAGCACGAGGGATGGACTTGAAGCTTTCTTT; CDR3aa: CASSTRDGLEAFF
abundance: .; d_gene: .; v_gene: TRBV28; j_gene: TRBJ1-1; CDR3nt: TGTGCCAGCAGGGGTGGGGGGAGGAACACTGAAGCTTTCTTT; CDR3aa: CASRGGGRNTEAFF
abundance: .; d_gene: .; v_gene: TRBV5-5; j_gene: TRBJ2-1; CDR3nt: TGTGCCAGCAGCTTGACAGGGTCCACGGCCGACTACAATGAGCAGTTCTTC; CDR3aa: CASSLTGSTADYNEQFF
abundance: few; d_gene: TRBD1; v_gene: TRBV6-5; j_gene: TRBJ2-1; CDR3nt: TGTGCCAGCAGTACCCGGACAGGGTATGAGCAGTTCTTC; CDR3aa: CASSTRTGYEQFF
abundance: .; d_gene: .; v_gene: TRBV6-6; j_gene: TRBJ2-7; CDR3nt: TGTGCCAGCAGTCCTTCCTACGAGCAGTACTTC; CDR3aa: CASSPSYEQYF
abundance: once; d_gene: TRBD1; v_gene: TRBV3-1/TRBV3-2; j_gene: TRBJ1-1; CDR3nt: TGTGCCAGCAGCCCAGCCGGGGACAGGGCGGCTGAAGCTTTCTTT; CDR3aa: CASSPAGDRAAEAFF
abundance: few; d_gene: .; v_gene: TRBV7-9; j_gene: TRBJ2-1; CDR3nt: TGTGCCAGCAGCTTAGCGCGGGGCTACAATGAGCAGTTCTTC; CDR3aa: CASSLARGYNEQFF
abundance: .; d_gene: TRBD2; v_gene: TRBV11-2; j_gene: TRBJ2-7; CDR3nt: TGTGCCAGCAGCCACATCCCCGGGGGGGGAAGAAGCGAGCAGTACTTC; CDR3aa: CASSHIPGGGRSEQYF
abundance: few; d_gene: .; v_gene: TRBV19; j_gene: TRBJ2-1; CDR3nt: TGTGCCAGTAGGGCGTGGAGCGAGCAGTTCTTC; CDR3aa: CASRAWSEQFF
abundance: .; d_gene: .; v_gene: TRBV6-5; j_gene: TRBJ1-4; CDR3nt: TGTGCCAGCAGTTACTCGGCCAGGCCTAATGAAAAACTGTTTTTT; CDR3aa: CASSYSARPNEKLFF
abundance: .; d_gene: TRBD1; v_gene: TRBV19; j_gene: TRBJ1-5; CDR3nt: TGTGCCAGTAGTACCCGACAGGGACGGAGCAATCAGCCCCAGCATTTT; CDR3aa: CASSTRQGRSNQPQHF
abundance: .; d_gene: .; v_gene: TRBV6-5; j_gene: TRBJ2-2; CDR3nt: TGTGCCAGCAGAAGGACAGCCTCGAACACCGGGGAGCTGTTTTTT; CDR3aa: CASRRTASNTGELFF
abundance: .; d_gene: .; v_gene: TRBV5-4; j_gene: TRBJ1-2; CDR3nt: TGTGCCAGCAGCACAGCGGGGGCGGAAGGCTACACCTTC; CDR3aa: CASSTAGAEGYTF
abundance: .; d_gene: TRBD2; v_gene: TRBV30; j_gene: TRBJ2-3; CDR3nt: TGTGCCTCAAATGGCAGAGCGGGGAAAACGAGCACAGATACGCAGTATTTT; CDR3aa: CASNGRAGKTSTDTQYF
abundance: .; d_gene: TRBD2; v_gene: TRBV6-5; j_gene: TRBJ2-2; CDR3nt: TGTGCCAGCAATAGGCGGGGGGGCGACACCGGGGAGCTGTTTTTT; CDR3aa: CASNRRGGDTGELFF
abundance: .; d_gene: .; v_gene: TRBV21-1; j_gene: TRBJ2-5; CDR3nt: TGTGCCAGCAGAAAAAAAGCACCGATAACCTCAGAGACCCAGTACTTC; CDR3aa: CASRKKAPITSETQYF
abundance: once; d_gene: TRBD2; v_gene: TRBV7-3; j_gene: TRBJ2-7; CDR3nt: TGTGCCAGCAGCCCGGGCGGGGGCTACGAGCAGTACTTC; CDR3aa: CASSPGGGYEQYF
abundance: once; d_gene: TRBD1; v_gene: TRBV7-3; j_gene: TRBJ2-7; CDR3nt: TGTGCCAGCAGCCCAGGGGGCACCTACGAGCAGTACTTC; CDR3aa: CASSPGGTYEQYF
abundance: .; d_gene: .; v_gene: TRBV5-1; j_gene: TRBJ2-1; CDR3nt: TGCGCCAGCAGCTTGGCCAGCGGAACTTACAATGAGCAGTTCTTC; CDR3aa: CASSLASGTYNEQFF
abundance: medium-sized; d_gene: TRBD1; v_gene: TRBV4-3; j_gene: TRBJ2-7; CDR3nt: TGCGCCAGCAGCCAAGTTACAGGGGGCTCCTACGAGCAGTACTTC; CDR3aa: CASSQVTGGSYEQYF
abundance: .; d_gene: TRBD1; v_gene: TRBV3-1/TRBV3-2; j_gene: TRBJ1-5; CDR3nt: TGTGCCAGCAGCCAAGGGTCCGGGACAGGGACCTCCTATCAGCCCCAGCATTTT; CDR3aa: CASSQGSGTGTSYQPQHF
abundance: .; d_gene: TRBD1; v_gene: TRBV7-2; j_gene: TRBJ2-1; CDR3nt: TGTGCCAGCAGCTCGGACAGGACAGCGTACAATGAGCAGTTCTTC; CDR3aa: CASSSDRTAYNEQFF
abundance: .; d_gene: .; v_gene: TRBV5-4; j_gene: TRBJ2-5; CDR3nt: TGTGCCAGCAGCTTCCCAGGACAGCGCACCCAAGAGACCCAGTACTTC; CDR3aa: CASSFPGQRTQETQYF
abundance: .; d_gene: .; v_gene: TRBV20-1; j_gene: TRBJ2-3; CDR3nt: TGCAGTGCTATCCACACAGATACGCAGTATTTT; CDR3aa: CSAIHTDTQYF
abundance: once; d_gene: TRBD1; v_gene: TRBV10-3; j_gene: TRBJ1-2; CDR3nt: TGTGCCATCAGAAGACAGGGGGAGGATGGCTACACCTTC; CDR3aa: CAIRRQGEDGYTF
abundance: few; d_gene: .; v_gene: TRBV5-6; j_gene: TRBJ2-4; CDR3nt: TGTGCCAGCAGCTTGGGGCGACAGGCCAGTAACATTCAGTACTTC; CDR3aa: CASSLGRQASNIQYF